These 24 T cell receptor beta chains were all obtained from the same sample, sequenced in a study of control samples from healthy donors and cancer patients. Only in-frame clones appear in the TCRdb table, and some are missing; sequencing was by immunoSEQ multiplex PCR. The sample shows tens of thousands of clones, about 88% of them seen only once. The sequencing sample was made of blood. These receptors all stem from a man between 45 and 60 years old in good health.

This chain connects TRBV2 to TRBJ2-4; TRBD1 matches 9 bases. The CDR3 is made up of 15 amino acids. Germline values: CDR1 SNHLY, CDR2 FYNNEI. J gave up 5 bases and V 6 bases, and 8 bases lay outside the gene matches. The CDR3 DNA is TGTGCCAGCAGGCCTCCGGGACAGGGCCAAAACATTCAGTACTTC. It specifies CASRPPGQGQNIQYF.

V usage is TRBV5-4 and J usage is TRBJ2-3; 10 bases match TRBD2. Germline assignment: CDR1 SGHNT and CDR2 YYREEE (reference sequence). The J segment lost 6 bases and the V segment lost 2 bases, leaving 9 bases of the junction unmatched. The CDR3 has 16 residues. For the CDR3, the DNA is TGTGCCAGCAGCTTCCCGTCGAGCGGGGGGGCTGATACGCAGTATTTT. This codes for CASSFPSSGGADTQYF. Complete variable domain (other parts from reference TRBV5-4 and TRBJ2-3): ETGVTQSPTHLIKTRGQQVTLRCSSQSGHNTVSWYQQALGQGPQFIFQYYREEENGRGNFPPRFSGLQFPNYSSELNVNALELDDSALYLCASSFPSSGGADTQYFGPGTRLTVL.

The J gene is TRBJ1-4, the V gene TRBV5-1; D not certain. Trimming took off 2 bases at V and 7 bases at J, with 18 bases between the two ends. This CDR3 is 16 amino acids long. Germline CDR1 is SGHRS and CDR2 is YFSETQ. DNA for the CDR3: TGCGCCAGCAGCTTTTTTTGGGGTAAAGGAGGTGAAAAACTGTTTTTT. This sequence encodes CASSFFWGKGGEKLFF.

J is TRBJ2-7 and V is TRBV7-9; 8 bases are shared with TRBD1. This CDR3 region has 16 residues. Trimming cost V 0 bases and J 6 bases; bases outside gene matches: 10. CDR1 is SEHNR, CDR2 FQNEAQ, per germline (reference sequence). The CDR3 nucleotides read TGTGCCAGCAGCTTAGCGTGGACGGGACAGGCTCCCGAGCAGTACTTC. This codes for CASSLAWTGQAPEQYF.

The genes are TRBV7-2 and TRBJ2-4, with 7 bases fitting TRBD2. Germline assignment: CDR1 SGHTA and CDR2 FQGNSA. V was clipped by 3 bases and J by 2 bases; unmatched bases: 4. The CDR3 runs 15 residues. CDR3: CASSLPSGTKNIQYF. For the CDR3, the DNA is TGTGCCAGCAGCTTGCCCAGCGGGACCAAAAACATTCAGTACTTC. Variable domain in full (rest from reference TRBV7-2 and TRBJ2-4): GAGVSQSPSNKVTEKGKDVELRCDPISGHTALYWYRQSLGQGLEFLIYFQGNSAPDKSGLPSDRFSAERTGGSVSTLTIQRTQQEDSAVYLCASSLPSGTKNIQYFGAGTRLSVL.

This chain uses TRBV7-8 with TRBJ2-7; the match to TRBD2 covers 9 bases. CDR3 length equals 16 residues. The junction had 11 bases not matched to a gene; V was cut back by 5 bases and J by 3 bases. The germline V gene encodes CDR1 SGHVS and CDR2 FQNEAQ. CDR3 in amino acids: CASSLGGIAGDYEQYF. For the CDR3, the DNA is TGTGCCAGCAGCCTCGGAGGGATAGCGGGGGACTACGAGCAGTACTTC. Together with reference TRBV7-8 and TRBJ2-7, the CDR3 gives the full variable domain: GAGVSQSPRYKVAKRGQDVALRCDPISGHVSLFWYQQALGQGPEFLTYFQNEAQLDKSGLPSDRFFAERPEGSVSTLKIQRTQQEDSAVYLCASSLGGIAGDYEQYFGPGTRLTVT.

The chain uses TRBV21-1 and TRBJ1-4. TRBV21-1 is listed as a pseudogene. This CDR3 has 16 residues. CDR3 loop: CASSKVGGRANEKLFF. CDR3 nucleotide sequence: TGTGCCAGCAGCAAAGTTGGGGGTCGGGCTAATGAAAAACTGTTTTTT.

The chain employs TRBV2 and TRBJ2-2, with 8 nucleotides matching TRBD1. CDR3 size: 15 residues. V lost 0 bases to trimming and J lost 7 bases; unmatched junction nucleotides: 4. Germline assignment: CDR1 SNHLY and CDR2 FYNNEI. The CDR3 protein is CASSEAQGAGGELFF. DNA for the CDR3: TGTGCCAGCAGTGAAGCTCAGGGGGCGGGCGGGGAGCTGTTTTTT.

This clone was observed a handful of times. The rearrangement joins TRBV7-3 to TRBJ1-2; D might be TRBD1 (6 bases). Trimming shortened V by 3 bases and J by 8 bases, and 13 bases separated the two germline ends. CDR3 length: 13 residues. Germline-derived CDR1 and CDR2 are SGHTA and FQGTGA. DNA of the CDR3: TGTGCCAGCAGCTTGGAGGGGGGTAGCGGCTACACCTTC. Translating gives CASSLEGGSGYTF.

This clone was counted once. V usage is TRBV7-2 and J usage is TRBJ1-2; 7 bases are shared with TRBD1. After removal of 5 bases from V and 4 bases from J, the junction contained 4 bases not matched to a gene. The CDR3 runs to 13 residues. CDR1 is SGHTA and CDR2 is FQGNSA in the germline V gene. The CDR3 coding sequence is TGTGCCAGCAGCGCACAGGGGACCTATGGCTACACCTTC. It is translated as CASSAQGTYGYTF.

The chain carries TRBV27 and TRBJ1-2; no clear D gene. CDR3 size: 12 residues. The germline V gene has CDR1 MNHEY and CDR2 SMNVEV (reference sequence). The V end lost 8 bases, the J end lost 4 bases, and 11 bases lay between the germline ends. This CDR3 reads CASGKGSYGYTF. DNA of the CDR3: TGTGCCAGCGGAAAGGGAAGCTATGGCTACACCTTC.

The chain joins TRBV7-6 to TRBJ2-2; TRBD1 matches 12 bases. CDR1 and CDR2 from the germline V gene are SGHVS and FNYEAQ. V lost 8 bases and J lost 8; bases outside the gene matches: 15. This CDR3 is built from 17 residues. This CDR3 is CASSDRIGTGGKGELFF. CDR3 nucleotide sequence: TGTGCCAGCTCTGATCGGATCGGGACAGGGGGCAAGGGGGAGCTGTTTTTT.

This chain connects TRBV13 to TRBJ1-2, with a tentative D call TRBD1 (6 bases). CDR3 length equals 15 residues. V gave up 3 bases and J gave up 8 bases, with 19 bases separating them. The germline CDR1 and CDR2 sequences are PRHDT and FYEKMQ (reference sequence). In nucleotides, the CDR3 is TGTGCCAGCAGCTTCGAAGCAGGGGTCTGGAAAGGCTACACCTTC. Translation gives CASSFEAGVWKGYTF. Together with reference TRBV13 and TRBJ1-2, the CDR3 gives the full variable domain: AAGVIQSPRHLIKEKRETATLKCYPIPRHDTVYWYQQGPGQDPQFLISFYEKMQSDKGSIPDRFSAQQFSDYHSELNMSSLELGDSALYFCASSFEAGVWKGYTFGSGTRLTVV.

V is TRBV4-1 and J is TRBJ1-3; D possibly corresponds to TRBD1 (5 bases). The CDR3 contains 16 residues. Germline CDR1 MGHRA, CDR2 YSYEKL. Trimming removed 0 bases at V and 1 base at J, with 10 bases between. The CDR3 sequence: CASSQDTAGSGNTIYF. For the CDR3, the DNA is TGCGCCAGCAGCCAAGATACGGCAGGGTCTGGAAACACCATATATTTT.

The rearrangement links TRBV7-2 to TRBJ2-1; D is unclear. Germline CDR1 and CDR2: SGHTA and FQGNSA. CDR3 length: 12 residues. Trimming removed 2 bases from V and 7 bases from J, with 6 bases in between. The CDR3 here is CASSLPQNEQFF. The CDR3 DNA is TGTGCCAGCAGCTTACCCCAGAATGAGCAGTTCTTC.

The rearrangement joins TRBV30 to TRBJ2-2, with 7 nucleotides matching TRBD2. This CDR3 spans 14 amino acids. Germline V gives CDR1 GTSNPN, CDR2 SVGIG (reference sequence). J was trimmed by 6 bases and V by 0 bases; bases with no gene match: 4. CDR3 DNA sequence: TGTGCCTGGAGTGTGGGGAGGGCGTCCGGGGAGCTGTTTTTT. It encodes CAWSVGRASGELFF.

This chain joins TRBV2 and TRBJ1-5, with no clear D. Germline CDR1 is SNHLY and CDR2 is FYNNEI. Trimming removed 1 base from V and 2 bases from J, with 3 bases in between. The CDR3 extends over 13 amino acids. CDR3 nucleotide sequence: TGTGCCAGCAGTGAAGGGCGCAATCAGCCCCAGCATTTT. It is translated as CASSEGRNQPQHF.

J is TRBJ1-4 and V is TRBV29-1; D is unresolved. Germline V gene sequence: CDR1 SQVTM, CDR2 ANQGSEA. The CDR3 loop spans 12 amino acids. V lost 5 bases and J 8 bases, leaving 12 bases between the germline ends. In nucleotides, the CDR3 is TGCAGCGTTACCCCATCGGGGGAAAAACTGTTTTTT. The encoded protein is CSVTPSGEKLFF.

The genes are TRBV2 and TRBJ1-1; no clear D. Trimming cost V 6 bases and J 0 bases, with 17 bases left between them. This CDR3 comprises 16 residues. Looked up from germline, CDR1 is SNHLY and CDR2 is FYNNEI. The CDR3 loop reads CASRGAETLMNTEAFF. The CDR3 coding sequence is TGTGCCAGCAGGGGAGCCGAGACATTGATGAACACTGAAGCTTTCTTT.

As DNA, the CDR3 is TGCGCCAGCAGCCAAGCGGCGGGACAGGGGACTTCACCCCTCCACTTT. It is translated as CASSQAAGQGTSPLHF. This sequence joins TRBV4-3 and TRBJ1-6; TRBD1 agrees at 10 bases. The germline gives CDR1 LGHNA, CDR2 YSLEER. The junction had 6 bases not matched to a gene; V was cut back by 1 base and J by 9 bases. CDR3 length equals 16 residues.

Here the CDR3 reads CASSESTHNYGYTF. The CDR3 coding sequence is TGTGCCAGCAGCGAAAGCACCCATAACTATGGCTACACCTTC. The V and J genes are TRBV9 and TRBJ1-2; D is unresolved. The CDR3 has 14 amino acids. Germline V gene data show CDR1 as SGDLS and CDR2 as YYNGEE. V was clipped by 3 bases and J by 1 base, with 10 bases between them.

The rearrangement links TRBV6-6 to TRBJ1-2, with 12 bases fitting TRBD1. V was pared by 2 bases and J by 6 bases, with 7 bases of the junction left unmatched. This CDR3 region has 16 residues. CDR1 is MNHNY, CDR2 SVGAGI, per germline (reference sequence). The CDR3 protein is CASSYAWDRGLDGYTF. CDR3 bases: TGTGCCAGCAGTTACGCGTGGGACAGGGGGCTTGATGGCTACACCTTC.

This clone was seen a single time. The rearrangement uses TRBV29-1 and TRBJ2-7; D perhaps matches TRBD1 (5 bases). CDR3 length: 13 residues. Trimming shortened V by 5 bases and J by 6 bases, and 17 bases separated the two germline ends. The V gene's germline CDR1 is SQVTM and CDR2 ANQGSEA. The CDR3 DNA reads TGCAGCGTTTTGGGTCAGGGTTCCCTCGAGCAGTACTTC. Amino acids: CSVLGQGSLEQYF.

The V gene is TRBV19, the J gene TRBJ2-2; D is uncertain. Between the trimmed V and J ends, which lost 1 base and 4 bases, there was a span of 7 bases. There are 14 residues in the CDR3. Germline-derived CDR1 and CDR2 are LNHDA and SQIVND (reference sequence). CDR3 sequence (DNA): TGTGCCAGTAGTATAGGGCACTTCACCGGGGAGCTGTTTTTT. Protein sequence: CASSIGHFTGELFF.